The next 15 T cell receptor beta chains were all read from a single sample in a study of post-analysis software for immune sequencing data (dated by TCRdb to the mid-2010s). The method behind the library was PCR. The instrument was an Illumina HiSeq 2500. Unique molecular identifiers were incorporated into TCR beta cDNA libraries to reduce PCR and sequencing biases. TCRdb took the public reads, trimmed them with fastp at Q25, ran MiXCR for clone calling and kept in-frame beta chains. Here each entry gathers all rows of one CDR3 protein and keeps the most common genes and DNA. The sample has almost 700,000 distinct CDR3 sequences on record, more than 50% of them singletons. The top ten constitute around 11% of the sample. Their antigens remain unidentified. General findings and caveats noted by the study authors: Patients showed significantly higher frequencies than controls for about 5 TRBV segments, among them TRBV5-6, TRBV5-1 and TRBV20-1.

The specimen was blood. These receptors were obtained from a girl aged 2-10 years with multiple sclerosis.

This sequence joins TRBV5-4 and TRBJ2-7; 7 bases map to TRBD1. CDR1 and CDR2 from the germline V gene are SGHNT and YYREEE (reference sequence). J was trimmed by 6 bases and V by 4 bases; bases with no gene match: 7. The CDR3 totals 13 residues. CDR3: CASSLTTGIEQYF. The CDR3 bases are TGTGCCAGCAGCCTGACGACAGGGATCGAGCAGTACTTC.

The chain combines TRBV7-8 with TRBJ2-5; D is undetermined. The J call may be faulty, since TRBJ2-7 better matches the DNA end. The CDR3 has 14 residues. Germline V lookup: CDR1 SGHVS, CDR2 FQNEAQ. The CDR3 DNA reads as TGTGCCAGCAGTCCCACGCCCAATAGCAACGAGCAGTACTTC. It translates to CASSPTPNSNEQYF.

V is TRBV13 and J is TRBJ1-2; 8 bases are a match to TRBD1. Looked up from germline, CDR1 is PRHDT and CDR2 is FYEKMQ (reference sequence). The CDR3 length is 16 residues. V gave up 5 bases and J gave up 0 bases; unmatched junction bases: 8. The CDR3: CASSITRQGPNYGYTF. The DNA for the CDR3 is TGTGCCAGCAGCATTACTCGACAGGGGCCTAACTATGGCTACACCTTC.

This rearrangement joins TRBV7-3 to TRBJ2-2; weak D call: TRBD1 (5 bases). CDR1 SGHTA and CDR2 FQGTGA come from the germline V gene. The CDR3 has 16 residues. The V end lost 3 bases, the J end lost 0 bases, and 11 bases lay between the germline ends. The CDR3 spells CASSLTRAANTGELFF. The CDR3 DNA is TGTGCCAGCAGCTTGACCAGGGCAGCGAACACCGGGGAGCTGTTTTTT. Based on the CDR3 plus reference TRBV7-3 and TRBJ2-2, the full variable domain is GAGVSQTPSNKVTEKGKYVELRCDPISGHTALYWYRQSLGQGPEFLIYFQGTGAADDSGLPNDRFFAVRPEGSVSTLKIQRTERGDSAVYLCASSLTRAANTGELFFGEGSRLTVL.

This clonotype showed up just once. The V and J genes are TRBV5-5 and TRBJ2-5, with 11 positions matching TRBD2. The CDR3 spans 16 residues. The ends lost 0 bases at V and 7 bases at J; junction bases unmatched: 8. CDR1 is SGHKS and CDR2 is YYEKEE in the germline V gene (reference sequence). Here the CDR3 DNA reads TGTGCCAGCAGCTTGGGGAGACCGGGACTAGCGGCGACCCAGTACTTC. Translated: CASSLGRPGLAATQYF.

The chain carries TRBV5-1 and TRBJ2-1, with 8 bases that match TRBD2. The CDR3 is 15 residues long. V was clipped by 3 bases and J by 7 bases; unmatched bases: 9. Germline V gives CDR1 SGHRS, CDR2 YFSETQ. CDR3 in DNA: TGCGCCAGCAGCTACTATAGCGGGACCCAGAATGAGCAGTTCTTC. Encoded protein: CASSYYSGTQNEQFF.

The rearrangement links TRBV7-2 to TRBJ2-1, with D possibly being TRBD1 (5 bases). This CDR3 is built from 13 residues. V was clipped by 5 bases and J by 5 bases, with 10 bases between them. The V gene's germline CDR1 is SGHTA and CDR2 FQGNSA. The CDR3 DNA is TGTGCCAGCAGCAGACAGATCCACAATGAGCAGTTCTTC. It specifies CASSRQIHNEQFF.

The CDR3 nucleotides read TGTGCCAGCACACAGATTCCCTCGGGCGAGCAGTACTTC. Protein product: CASTQIPSGEQYF. The V call is TRBV11-2, the J call TRBJ2-7; no clear D gene. The CDR3 has 13 amino acids. CDR1 is SGHAT and CDR2 is FQNNGV in the germline V gene. V lost 7 bases to trimming and J lost 6 bases, with 16 bases between them.

The CDR3 sequence is CASSYQPWRGSDEQFF. As DNA, the CDR3 is TGTGCCAGCAGTTATCAACCCTGGAGGGGTAGCGATGAGCAGTTCTTC. V gene TRBV6-5 combines with J gene TRBJ2-1; tentatively, D is TRBD2 (6 bases). The CDR3 extends over 16 amino acids. Germline V gene lookup returns CDR1 MNHEY and CDR2 SVGAGI. Between the trimmed V and J ends, which lost 3 bases and 8 bases, there was a span of 20 bases.

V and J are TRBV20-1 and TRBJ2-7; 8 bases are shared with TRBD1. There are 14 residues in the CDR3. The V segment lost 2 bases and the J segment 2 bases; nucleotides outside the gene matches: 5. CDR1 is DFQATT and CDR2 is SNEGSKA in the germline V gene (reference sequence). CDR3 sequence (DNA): TGCAGTGCTAGATCCGACAGGGGAGCCTACGAGCAGTACTTC. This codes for CSARSDRGAYEQYF.

Here the CDR3 reads CASSLARTSVTDTQYF. The CDR3 coding sequence is TGCGCCAGCAGCTTGGCCAGGACTAGCGTCACAGATACGCAGTATTTT. V gene TRBV5-1 combines with J gene TRBJ2-3, with 9 bases lining up with TRBD2. The CDR3 sequence is 16 residues long. Unmatched junction bases numbered 4, after V lost 0 bases and J lost 2 bases. Germline V gene sequence: CDR1 SGHRS, CDR2 YFSETQ.

CDR3 region: CASSQAAGGQGDRGTHNEQFF. As DNA, the CDR3 is TGTGCCAGCAGCCAAGCAGCCGGGGGACAGGGAGATCGAGGGACGCACAATGAGCAGTTCTTC. The V call is TRBV3-1, the J call TRBJ2-1; TRBD1 agrees at 9 bases. The CDR3 spans 21 residues. Trimming at V came to 1 base and at J to 5 bases, leaving 21 bases not matched to a gene. Germline CDR1 LGHDT, CDR2 YNNKEL (reference sequence).

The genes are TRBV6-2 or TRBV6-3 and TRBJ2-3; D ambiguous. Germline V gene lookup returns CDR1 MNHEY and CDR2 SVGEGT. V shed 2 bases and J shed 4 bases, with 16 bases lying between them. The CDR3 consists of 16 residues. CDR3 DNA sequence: TGTGCCAGCAGTTACCCCGGATCTACCATCGCAGATACGCAGTATTTT. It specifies CASSYPGSTIADTQYF.

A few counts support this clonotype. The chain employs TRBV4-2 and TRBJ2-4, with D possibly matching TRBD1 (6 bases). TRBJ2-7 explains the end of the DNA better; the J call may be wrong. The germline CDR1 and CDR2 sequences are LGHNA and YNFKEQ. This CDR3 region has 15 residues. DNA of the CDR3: TGTGCCAGCAGCCAAAACCGGGACAAGGACTACGAGCAGTACTTC. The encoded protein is CASSQNRDKDYEQYF.

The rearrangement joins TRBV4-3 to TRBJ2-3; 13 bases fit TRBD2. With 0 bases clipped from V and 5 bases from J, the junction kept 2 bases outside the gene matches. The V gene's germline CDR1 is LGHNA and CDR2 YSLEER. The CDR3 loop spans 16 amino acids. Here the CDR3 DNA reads TGCGCCAGCAGCCAAGATTGGACTAGCGGGGGAGATACGCAGTATTTT. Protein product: CASSQDWTSGGDTQYF.